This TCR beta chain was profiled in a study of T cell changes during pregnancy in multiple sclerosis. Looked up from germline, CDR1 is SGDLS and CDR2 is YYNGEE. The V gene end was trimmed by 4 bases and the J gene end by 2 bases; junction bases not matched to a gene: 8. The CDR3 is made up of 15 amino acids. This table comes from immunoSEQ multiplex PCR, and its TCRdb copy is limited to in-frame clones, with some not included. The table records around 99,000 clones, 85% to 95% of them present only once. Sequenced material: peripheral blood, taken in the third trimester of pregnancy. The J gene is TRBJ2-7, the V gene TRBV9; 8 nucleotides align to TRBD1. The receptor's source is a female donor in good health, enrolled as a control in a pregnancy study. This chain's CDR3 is CASSFTTTGAYEQYF. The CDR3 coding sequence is TGTGCCAGCAGCTTCACTACGACAGGGGCCTACGAGCAGTACTTC.